This TCR beta chain was observed in a study of PD-1 blockade in classical Hodgkin lymphoma. Comments on this clone: As yet, its antigen is unknown.

Libraries were prepared by immunoSEQ multiplex PCR; TCRdb keeps only in-frame clonotypes and omits some of them. This sample carries almost 95,000 clones, 83% of them seen once, and the ten largest clones take around 15%. Whole-study findings and limits: Repertoire differences lack defined causes, possibly disease activity or prior therapy. Some patients began nivolumab under 1 year after ASCT. These patients were excluded from later analyses.

As for time point: cycle 4 day 1 (C4D1), after about 6 weeks of nivolumab. Every patient experienced relapse after autologous stem cell transplantation, and brentuximab vedotin exposure varied. Best responses included complete response and partial response; otherwise, the best response was progressive disease. The TCR originated in a human donor with classical Hodgkin lymphoma. The sequenced sample was peripheral blood mononuclear cells (PBMCs), obtained before the fourth cycle of nivolumab.

The CDR3 region is CASSLSTGTGTYEQYF. The CDR3 bases are TGTGCCAGCAGCTTATCTACCGGGACAGGGACCTACGAGCAGTACTTC. The rearrangement links TRBV7-6 to TRBJ2-7, with 9 positions matching TRBD1. The CDR3 totals 16 residues. Germline values: CDR1 SGHVS, CDR2 FNYEAQ. V gave up 2 bases and J gave up 2 bases; unmatched junction bases: 7. Full variable domain (remainder filled in from reference TRBV7-6 and TRBJ2-7): GAGVSQSPRYKVTKRGQDVALRCDPISGHVSLYWYRQALGQGPEFLTYFNYEAQQDKSGLPNDRFSAERPEGSISTLTIQRTEQRDSAMYRCASSLSTGTGTYEQYFGPGTRLTVT.